This T cell receptor (beta chain) is from a study of blood T cell repertoires in COVID-19. The CDR3 consists of 14 residues. Trimming cost V 3 bases and J 2 bases, with 10 bases left between them. Germline V gene sequence: CDR1 ENHRY, CDR2 SYGVKD. This clone showed up just once. Original data processing: Quantification of nucleated cells was approximated via reference gene primer amplification. TCRdb's table, derived via immunoSEQ multiplex PCR, lists solely in-frame clones and lacks some. From that table come the V and J calls and clone size; the DNA was used to work out D and trimming. The table has 130,000 or so clones, around 84% seen once.

The V and J genes are TRBV10-3 and TRBJ1-2; weak D call: TRBD1 (5 bases). Sequences were obtained from peripheral blood. The TCR originated in a woman aged 55-70 years with acute or convalescent COVID-19. The CDR3 DNA follows: TGTGCCATCAGTGACAGGGAGGGGAACTATGGCTACACCTTC. It encodes CAISDREGNYGYTF.